This TCR beta chain was captured by sequencing in a study of a mutant IDH1 vaccine in newly diagnosed glioma. The protocol was immunoSEQ multiplex PCR, while the TCRdb copy is restricted to in-frame clones and leaves out a portion. The data show about 75,000 clones, around nine tenths seen once. As to time point: week 5, during vaccination. The vaccine gave 300 ug of a 20-mer mutant IDH1 peptide subcutaneously per dose. About this clone: What it binds is unknown.

The receptor's source is a woman in her forties or fifties with glioma. The source was PBMCs, collected from a glioma patient whose treatment included an IDH1 peptide vaccine.

The CDR3 DNA sequence: TGTGCCAGCAGTGAGCGGGGGCACTATGGCTACACCTTC. Protein product: CASSERGHYGYTF. The chain carries TRBV6-1 and TRBJ1-2; D is possibly TRBD1 (6 bases). Germline V gene sequence: CDR1 MNHNS, CDR2 SASEGT. V dropped 3 bases and J dropped 3 bases, with 8 bases sitting between them. The CDR3 is 13 amino acids.